The 5 T cell receptor beta chains presented below share a single source sample, sequenced in a study of shared clonotypes between healthy human individuals. Data came from immunoSEQ multiplex PCR; TCRdb stores just in-frame clones and leaves some out. The data show 2 million to 2.5 million clones, just over 90% seen once. Specimen: naive CD4+ T cells from PBMCs. Specified subset: CD45RA+ positively selected. The receptors were sampled from a man aged 18 to 35 in good health. Some clones in this sample may be carry-over from other donors' samples.

The chain employs TRBV4-1 and TRBJ2-7, with a weak D call TRBD2 (6 bases). The CDR3 extends over 17 amino acids. Between the trimmed V and J ends, which lost 1 base and 1 base, there was a span of 17 bases. The germline V gene encodes CDR1 MGHRA and CDR2 YSYEKL. This CDR3 is CASSQGQIGGVSYEQYF. The CDR3 nucleotides read TGCGCCAGCAGCCAAGGTCAGATCGGAGGGGTGTCCTACGAGCAGTACTTC.

This chain uses TRBV6-6 with TRBJ1-4; possible D gene TRBD1, 5 bases. The germline V and J ends were trimmed by 2 bases and 8 bases, with 12 bases remaining between them. Germline V gene sequence: CDR1 MNHNY, CDR2 SVGAGI (reference sequence). The CDR3 spans 14 residues. The CDR3 spells CASSYRLGGEKLFF. Here the CDR3 DNA reads TGTGCCAGCAGTTACCGGTTGGGGGGGGAAAAACTGTTTTTT.

The chain joins TRBV18 to TRBJ2-3; tentative D call: TRBD1 (6 bases). This CDR3 region has 15 residues. Trimming took off 4 bases at V and 2 bases at J, with 13 bases between the two ends. Germline V gene data show CDR1 as KGHSH and CDR2 as LQKENI. This CDR3 reads CASSQIQGPTDTQYF. In nucleotides, the CDR3 is TGTGCCAGCTCACAAATACAGGGCCCCACAGATACGCAGTATTTT. Based on the CDR3 plus reference TRBV18 and TRBJ2-3, the full variable domain is NAGVMQNPRHLVRRRGQEARLRCSPMKGHSHVYWYRQLPEEGLKFMVYLQKENIIDESGMPKERFSAEFPKEGPSILRIQQVVRGDSAAYFCASSQIQGPTDTQYFGPGTRLTVL.

The chain is built from TRBV28 and TRBJ2-2; 10 bases agree with TRBD1. The CDR3 is 15 amino acids. V trimming: 5 bases; J trimming: 6 bases; junction bases outside the gene matches: 6. Germline CDR1 MDHEN, CDR2 SYDVKM. CDR3 sequence: CASSSGQGDAGELFF. DNA of the CDR3: TGTGCCAGCAGTAGCGGACAGGGGGACGCCGGGGAGCTGTTTTTT.

This CDR3 is CASSYQGPGPEKLFF. DNA of the CDR3: TGTGCCAGCAGTTACCAGGGCCCGGGACCTGAAAAACTGTTTTTT. The rearrangement joins TRBV6-5 to TRBJ1-4; D might be TRBD1 (5 bases). Germline CDR1 and CDR2: MNHEY and SVGAGI. This CDR3 has 15 amino acids. Trimming stripped 2 bases from V and 7 bases from J, with 14 bases between.